This T cell receptor beta chain emerged from a study of T cells after yellow fever vaccination. 5'RACE template switching generated TCR cDNA, adding a universal primer site and UMIs. TCRdb analysed the 5' RACE reads with MiXCR anew, one entry per CDR3 protein. The sample carries fewer than 350,000 distinct CDR3 sequences, around 4.5% recorded once. Study findings and constraints: Peaking on day 5 versus 15, the secondary response was faster but weaker. Boosting was followed by the reappearance of most primary-vaccination clones (roughly 95% CD4, roughly 90% CD8). Some clonotypes, a small share, were shared between CD4 and CD8 compartments.

CDR1 is SEHNR, CDR2 FQNEAQ, per germline (reference sequence). This CDR3 has 15 amino acids. Between the trimmed V and J ends, which lost 0 bases and 1 base, there was a span of 4 bases. This clonotype was detected a few times. Its target is unknown. This sequence originates from a young man who received the YFV17D yellow fever vaccine. The genes are TRBV7-9 and TRBJ1-6; D unresolved. The source material was PBMCs, sampled 15 days after the yellow fever booster vaccination. CDR3 residues: CASSLAGSYNSPLHF. DNA for the CDR3: TGTGCCAGCAGCTTAGCCGGGTCCTATAATTCACCCCTCCACTTT.